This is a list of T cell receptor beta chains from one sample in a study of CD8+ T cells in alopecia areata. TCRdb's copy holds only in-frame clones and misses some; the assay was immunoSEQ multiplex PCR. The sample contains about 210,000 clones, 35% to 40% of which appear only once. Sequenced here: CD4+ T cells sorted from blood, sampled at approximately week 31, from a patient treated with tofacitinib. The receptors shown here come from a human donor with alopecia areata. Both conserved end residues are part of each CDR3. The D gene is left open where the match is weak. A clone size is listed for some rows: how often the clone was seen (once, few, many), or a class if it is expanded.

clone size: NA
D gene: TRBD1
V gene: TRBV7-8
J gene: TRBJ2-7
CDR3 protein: CASSLGTVSYEQYF
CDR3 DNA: TGTGCCAGCAGCCTCGGGACAGTCTCCTACGAGCAGTACTTC

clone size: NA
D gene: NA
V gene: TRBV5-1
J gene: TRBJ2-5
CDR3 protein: CASSPGSQETQYF
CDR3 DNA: TGCGCCAGCAGCCCAGGGAGCCAAGAGACCCAGTACTTC

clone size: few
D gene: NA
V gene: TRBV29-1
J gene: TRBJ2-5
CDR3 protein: CSVGEETQYF
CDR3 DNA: TGCAGCGTTGGGGAAGAGACCCAGTACTTC

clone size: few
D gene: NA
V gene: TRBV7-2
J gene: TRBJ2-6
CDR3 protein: CASSHPGERAGANVLTF
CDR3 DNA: TGTGCCAGCAGCCATCCAGGGGAAAGGGCTGGGGCCAACGTCCTGACTTTC

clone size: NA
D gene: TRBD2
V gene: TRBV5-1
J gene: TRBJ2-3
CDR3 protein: CASSEMGLARDTQYF
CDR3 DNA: TGCGCCAGCAGCGAAATGGGACTAGCTCGAGATACGCAGTATTTT

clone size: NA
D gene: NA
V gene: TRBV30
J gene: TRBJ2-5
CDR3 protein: CAWSVGTQETQYF
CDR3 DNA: TGTGCCTGGAGTGTAGGGACTCAAGAGACCCAGTACTTC

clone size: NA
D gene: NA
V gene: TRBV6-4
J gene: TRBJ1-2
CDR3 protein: CASSGNYGYTF
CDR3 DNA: TGTGCCAGCAGCGGAAACTATGGCTACACCTTC

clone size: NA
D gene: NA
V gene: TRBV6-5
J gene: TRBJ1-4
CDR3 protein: CASSYRGRFPEKLFF
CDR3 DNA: TGTGCCAGCAGTTACAGGGGCAGGTTTCCTGAAAAACTGTTTTTT

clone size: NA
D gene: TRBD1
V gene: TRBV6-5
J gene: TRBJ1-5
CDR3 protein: CASSKTGNSNQPQHF
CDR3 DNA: TGTGCCAGCAGCAAGACAGGGAATAGCAATCAGCCCCAGCATTTT

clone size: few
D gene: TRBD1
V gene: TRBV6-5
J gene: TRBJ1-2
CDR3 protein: CASRGTGYGYTF
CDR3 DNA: TGTGCCAGCAGAGGGACAGGCTATGGCTACACCTTC

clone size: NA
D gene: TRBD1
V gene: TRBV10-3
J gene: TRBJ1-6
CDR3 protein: CAISGTGNSPLHF
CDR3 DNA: TGTGCCATCAGCGGGACAGGGAATTCACCCCTCCACTTT

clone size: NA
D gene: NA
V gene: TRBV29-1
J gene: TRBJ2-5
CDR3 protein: CSVELGETQYF
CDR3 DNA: TGCAGCGTTGAATTGGGAGAGACCCAGTACTTC

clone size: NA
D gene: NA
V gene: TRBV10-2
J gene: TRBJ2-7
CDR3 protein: CASTGRSYEQYF
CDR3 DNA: TGCGCCAGCACAGGTCGATCCTACGAGCAGTACTTC

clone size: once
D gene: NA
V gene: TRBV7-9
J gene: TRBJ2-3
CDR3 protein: CASTVADTQYF
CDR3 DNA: TGTGCCAGCACGGTAGCAGATACGCAGTATTTT

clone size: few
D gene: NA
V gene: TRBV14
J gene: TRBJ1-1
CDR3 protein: CASSQGIGGLRNTEAFF
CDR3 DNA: TGTGCCAGCAGCCAAGGAATAGGAGGGCTACGGAACACTGAAGCTTTCTTT

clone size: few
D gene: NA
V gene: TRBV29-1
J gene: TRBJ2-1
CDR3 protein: CSVGRGDYNEQFF
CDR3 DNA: TGCAGCGTTGGTCGGGGAGACTACAATGAGCAGTTCTTC